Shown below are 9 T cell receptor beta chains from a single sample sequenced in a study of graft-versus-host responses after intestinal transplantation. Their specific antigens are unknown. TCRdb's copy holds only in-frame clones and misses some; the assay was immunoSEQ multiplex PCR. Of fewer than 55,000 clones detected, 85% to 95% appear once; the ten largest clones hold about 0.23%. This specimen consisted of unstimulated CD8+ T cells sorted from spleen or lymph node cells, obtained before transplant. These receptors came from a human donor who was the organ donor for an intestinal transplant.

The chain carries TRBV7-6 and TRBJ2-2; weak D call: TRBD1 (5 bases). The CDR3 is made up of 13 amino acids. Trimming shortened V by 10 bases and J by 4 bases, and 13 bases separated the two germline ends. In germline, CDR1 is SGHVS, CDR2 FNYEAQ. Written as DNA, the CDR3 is TGTGCCATAGGGGTAGAGGTCACCGGGGAGCTGTTTTTT. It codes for CAIGVEVTGELFF.

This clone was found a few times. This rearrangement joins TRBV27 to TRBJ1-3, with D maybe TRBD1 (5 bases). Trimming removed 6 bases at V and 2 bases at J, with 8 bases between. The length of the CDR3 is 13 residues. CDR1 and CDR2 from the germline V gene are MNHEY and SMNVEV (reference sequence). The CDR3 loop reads CASRDMTGNTIYF. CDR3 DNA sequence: TGTGCCAGCAGGGACATGACTGGAAACACCATATATTTT.

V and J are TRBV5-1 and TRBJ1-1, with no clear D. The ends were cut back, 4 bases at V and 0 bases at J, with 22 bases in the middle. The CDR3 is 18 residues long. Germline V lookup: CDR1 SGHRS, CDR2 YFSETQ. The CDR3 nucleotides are TGCGCCAGCAGCGTGGGGTCTCTTCAACTGGGCATGAACACTGAAGCTTTCTTT. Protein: CASSVGSLQLGMNTEAFF.

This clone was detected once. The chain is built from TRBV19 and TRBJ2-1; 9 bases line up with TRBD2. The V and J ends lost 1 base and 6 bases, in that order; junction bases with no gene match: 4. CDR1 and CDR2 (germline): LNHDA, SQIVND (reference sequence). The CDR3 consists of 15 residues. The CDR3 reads CASSIVAGGRNEQFF. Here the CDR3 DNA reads TGTGCCAGTAGTATAGTCGCGGGGGGGCGCAATGAGCAGTTCTTC.

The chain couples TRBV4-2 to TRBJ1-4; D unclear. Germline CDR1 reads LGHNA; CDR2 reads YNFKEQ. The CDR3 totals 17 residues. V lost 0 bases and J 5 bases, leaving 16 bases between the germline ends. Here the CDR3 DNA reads TGTGCCAGCAGCCAAGATACGGTAGCCTTCGGGAATGAAAAACTGTTTTTT. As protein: CASSQDTVAFGNEKLFF.

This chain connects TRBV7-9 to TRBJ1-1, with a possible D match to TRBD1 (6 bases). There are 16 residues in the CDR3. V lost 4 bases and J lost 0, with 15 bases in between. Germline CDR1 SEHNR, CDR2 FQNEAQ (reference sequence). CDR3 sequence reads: CASSSQGISMNTEAFF. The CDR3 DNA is TGTGCCAGCAGCTCCCAGGGGATTTCCATGAACACTGAAGCTTTCTTT.

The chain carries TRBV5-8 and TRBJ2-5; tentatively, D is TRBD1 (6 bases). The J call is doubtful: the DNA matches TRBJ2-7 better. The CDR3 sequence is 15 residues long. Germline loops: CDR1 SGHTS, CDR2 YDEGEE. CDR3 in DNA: TGTGCCAGCAGCTTGGAGGGGGAGATTCGCTACGAGCAGTACTTC. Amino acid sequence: CASSLEGEIRYEQYF.

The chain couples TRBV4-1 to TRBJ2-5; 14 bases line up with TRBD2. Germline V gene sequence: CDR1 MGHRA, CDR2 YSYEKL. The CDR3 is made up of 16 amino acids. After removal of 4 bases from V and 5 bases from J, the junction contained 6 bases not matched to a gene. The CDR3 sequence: CASSPGLAGGGETQYF. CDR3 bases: TGCGCCAGCAGCCCCGGACTAGCGGGGGGCGGGGAGACCCAGTACTTC.

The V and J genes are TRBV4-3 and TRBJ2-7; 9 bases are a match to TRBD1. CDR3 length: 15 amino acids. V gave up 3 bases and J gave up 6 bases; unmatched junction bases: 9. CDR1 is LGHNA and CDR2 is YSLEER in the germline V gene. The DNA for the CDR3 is TGCGCCAGCAGCCATGGACAGGGGTCTGAGGGCGAGCAGTACTTC. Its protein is CASSHGQGSEGEQYF.